This T cell receptor (beta chain) is drawn from a study of T cells in Graves' hyperthyroidism and ophthalmopathy (dated by TCRdb to 2018 to 2020). Study-wide context: Peripheral blood samples were taken at the time of initial diagnosis, prior to any treatment. The study also compared thyroid tissue and blood T-cell repertoires from 6 or 7 Graves' hyperthyroidism patients. The 95 to 100 discovery patients were randomly divided into training and test sets at a 7:3 ratio. After sampling, hyperthyroidism patients received methimazole starting at 30 mg daily, and ophthalmopathy patients received high-dose intravenous methylprednisolone. TCR V-J signatures able to tell the groups apart were searched for in a discovery cohort of more than 90 patients, of whom 40 to 45 had Graves' ophthalmopathy and 57 had stable Graves' hyperthyroidism. An independent validation cohort of fewer than 20 hyperthyroidism patients and over 15 patients who later progressed to ophthalmopathy tested prospective prediction of ophthalmopathy. TCR Vbeta CDR3 sequencing of 120 to 150 peripheral blood samples (approximately 44 ophthalmopathy, roughly 72 hyperthyroidism and approximately 17 progressor patients) is reported in the paper. Broader findings and caveats from the paper: A model built on a 13 V-J signature distinguished ophthalmopathy from stable hyperthyroidism, reaching roughly 88% sensitivity and under 84% specificity in cross-validation and 80%/75% in testing. No statistical method was used to set the sample size in advance, and investigators knew the group allocation. In validation, progression to ophthalmopathy was predicted by the model with 55% to 71% sensitivity and around 76% specificity, a median of around 5.9 months before onset. Most expanded thyroid clonotypes (frequency above 0.001) were also found in blood, which suggests that blood repertoires may mirror thyroid immune responses.

The CDR3 holds 16 amino acids from the cysteine to the phenylalanine. Just the 48-base CDR3 DNA is kept, in frame starting at base 1. From the germline V gene, CDR1 is SQVTM and CDR2 is ANQGSEA. V loses 6 bases at its end and J loses 4 bases; junction bases beyond the gene matches: 14. This clonotype was seen more than once but under ten times. It lacks a known antigen. No much larger clone exists at a distance of one base, and base qualities are not known. A patient counted as having stable Graves' hyperthyroidism if no progression to ophthalmopathy occurred over 18 months of follow-up. Hyperthyroidism patients were aged 18 to 65 years and newly diagnosed, with disease duration of less than 2 months. Patients with uncontrolled infections, other autoimmune diseases, pregnancy or lactation were excluded. Diagnoses relied on clinical symptoms, serum thyroxine and TRAb, thyroid ultrasound and orbital computed tomography. PBMCs were isolated from 7.5 to 10 ml of fresh peripheral blood by Ficoll-Paque density gradient centrifugation. Total RNA was extracted using Trizol reagent, and RNA quality was assessed on an Agilent 2100 Bioanalyzer.

Amplification of TCR beta CDR3 regions was carried out from RNA transcripts. For the first round of RT-PCR on the TCR CDR3, the HTBI primer set was used together with the Qiagen OneStep RT-PCR kit. Libraries were constructed in a second round of multiplex PCR, after which size selection and purification were performed. Libraries were sequenced paired-end with 100 bp reads on an Illumina HiSeq2000. The authors processed their data as follows. SOAPnuke was used to process the raw data, with reads discarded if the reads contained adapters or uncalled bases, had a mean Phred below 15, or lacked an exact constant-primer or identifier match. COPE v1.2.5 was used to merge high-quality paired reads, and clonotypes were defined as unique nucleotide sequences. MiTCR v1.1 was used to align clonotypes to the IMGT TRBV, TRBD and TRBJ reference segments. The analysis included only V-J combinations with a frequency above 0.0001, which together covered around 99% of the repertoires. A TCS score was defined as the ratio between F50 (clonal expansion) and ExV (chaos), using BLOSUM62-based TCRdist between CDR3 peptides within each V-J. Welch's t-statistics and random forest reduced fewer than 550 V-J features to some 14, which were used in a naive Bayes classifier (R e1071). TCRdb handled the public reads itself, with Q25 trimming in fastp and clone calling in MiXCR, and kept productive beta chains. Every entry covers one CDR3 protein and lists the most common genes and DNA from its rows. Clone size and V and J calls follow TCRdb, not the original study. Across this sample there are about 570,000 distinct CDR3 sequences, with around 15% seen only once. More than 11% of the sample rests with the top ten.

Input material: blood. The chain is made from TRBV29-1 and TRBJ1-1; the central 10 bases match TRBD1. The source of this sequence is a middle-aged woman with Graves' hyperthyroidism. The CDR3 is CSVPSAQTGGPTEAFF. The sequenced DNA: TGCAGCGTCCCCTCTGCCCAGACAGGGGGCCCCACTGAAGCTTTCTTT.